This passage covers 2 T cell receptor beta chains from one sample sequenced in a study of beta chain features in type 1 diabetes. These receptors are not linked to any known antigen. General study results and limits: All four CD4+ subsets from Type 1 diabetes patients carried moderately but significantly shorter TCRB CDR3s.

Every bit of the isolated RNA underwent reverse transcription, so sequencing read expressed TCRB transcripts. TCRdb's copy holds only in-frame clones and misses some; the assay was immunoSEQ multiplex PCR. The sample shows more than 250,000 clones, around 20% of them seen only once. The sequenced sample was naive CD4+ T cells from blood. Receptors originate from a woman aged 40 to 50 with type 1 diabetes.

The chain links TRBV29-1 to TRBJ2-1; 16 bases are a match to TRBD2. The CDR3 runs to 16 residues. Germline CDR1 and CDR2: SQVTM and ANQGSEA. V lost 6 bases and J lost 15; bases outside the gene matches: 17. CDR3: CSVGPQGLAGGPNLFF. CDR3 DNA sequence: TGCAGCGTGGGACCCCAGGGACTAGCGGGAGGGCCGAATCTGTTCTTC.

This clone showed up just a few times. The rearrangement uses TRBV27 and TRBJ1-5, with D hard to call. The ends were cut back, 2 bases at V and 0 bases at J, with 5 bases in the middle. CDR1 and CDR2 (germline): MNHEY, SMNVEV (reference sequence). The CDR3 runs 14 residues. CDR3 sequence reads: CASSLRYSNQPQHF. CDR3 nucleotides: TGTGCCAGCAGTTTACGGTATAGCAATCAGCCCCAGCATTTT.